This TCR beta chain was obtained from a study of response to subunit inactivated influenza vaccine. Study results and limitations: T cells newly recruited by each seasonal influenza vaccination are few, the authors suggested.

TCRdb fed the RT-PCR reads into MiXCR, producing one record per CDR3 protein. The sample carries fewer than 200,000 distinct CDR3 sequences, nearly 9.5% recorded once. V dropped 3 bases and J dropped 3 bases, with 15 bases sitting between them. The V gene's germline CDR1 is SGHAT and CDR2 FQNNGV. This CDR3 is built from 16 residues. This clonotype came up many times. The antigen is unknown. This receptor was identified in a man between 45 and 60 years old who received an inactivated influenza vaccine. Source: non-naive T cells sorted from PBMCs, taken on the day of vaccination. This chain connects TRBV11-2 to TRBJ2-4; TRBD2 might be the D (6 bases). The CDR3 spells CASSFSGATFKNIQYF. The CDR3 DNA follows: TGTGCCAGCAGCTTCTCGGGAGCGACATTCAAAAACATTCAGTACTTC.